This TCR beta chain was obtained from a study of cytomegalovirus exposure and HLA in healthy donors. In the PCR, 60 Vbeta and 13 Jbeta primers were used. TCRdb keeps only in-frame clones here, not all; method: immunoSEQ multiplex PCR. The table shows fewer than 200,000 clones, with approximately 80% occurring only once. In regard to this clone: At one of its ends the junction is not consistent with the germline gene, which may arise from a read error.

Germline V lookup: CDR1 MGHDK, CDR2 SYGVNS. The CDR3 totals 17 residues. The sequence derives from a woman younger than 45 in good health and CMV-seronegative. This chain connects TRBV25-1 to TRBJ1-6, with TRBD1 matching over 10 bases. The sequenced material came from PBMCs. CDR3 nucleotides: TGTGCCAGCAGGGAATATGGCGGGACAGGGGATAATTCACCCCTCCACTTT. It yields the protein CASREYGGTGDNSPLHF.